The 13 T cell receptor beta chains below come from one sample, sequenced in a study of CD8 T cells in ankylosing spondylitis (dated by TCRdb to 2016 to 2017). Receptor amplification or capture employed 5' RACE. The sequencer listed for this sample is Illumina HiSeq 2500. The public reads were run again by TCRdb, first through fastp at Q25 and then through MiXCR, and only productive beta chains were kept. Rows with a matching CDR3 protein are joined into one entry that keeps the most common DNA and genes. This sample has a few hundred thousand distinct CDR3 sequences in its table, and approximately 11% of those were observed once. The ten largest clones take up roughly 6.8% of the sample. The sample comprised blood, either unsorted or a sorted T cell fraction (not recorded which). Receptors were obtained from a male donor with ankylosing spondylitis or in good health (not recorded which).

This clonotype was found many times. This sequence joins TRBV6-5 and TRBJ1-5; D is undetermined. The V gene lost 6 bases and the J gene lost 4 bases, with 10 bases spanning the gap. Germline CDR1 reads MNHEY; CDR2 reads SVGAGI. The CDR3 is 13 amino acids. In DNA form, the CDR3 reads TGTGCCAGCAGCTTACTTCGGAATCAGCCCCAGCATTTT. Translated, it gives CASSLLRNQPQHF.

This clonotype has a count of ten or more. This chain links TRBV9 with TRBJ2-3; D is perhaps TRBD2 (5 bases). V lost 0 bases, J lost 6 bases, and 14 bases lay in between. Per germline, CDR1 SGDLS and CDR2 YYNGEE. The CDR3 sequence is 15 residues long. The CDR3 nucleotides are TGTGCCAGCAGCGTAGAAGGTGTATCGGGGGATACGCAGTATTTT. It codes for CASSVEGVSGDTQYF.

In its sample, this clonotype was seen a few times. The rearrangement joins TRBV7-2 to TRBJ2-1; D is undetermined. The V end lost 0 bases, the J end lost 0 bases, and 9 bases lay between the germline ends. This CDR3 is 16 amino acids long. Germline CDR1 is SGHTA and CDR2 is FQGNSA. The CDR3: CASSLAWLGSYNEQFF. DNA of the CDR3: TGTGCCAGCAGCTTAGCCTGGCTAGGCTCCTACAATGAGCAGTTCTTC.

This clonotype was picked up a small number of times. The rearrangement joins TRBV5-1 to TRBJ2-6; TRBD1 aligns across 10 bases. There are 18 residues in the CDR3. V dropped 4 bases and J dropped 0; count of bases not matched to a gene: 7. CDR1 is SGHRS and CDR2 is YFSETQ in the germline V gene. The CDR3 bases are TGCGCCAGCAGCGGAGGGACAGGGGTTTTCTCTGGGGCCAACGTCCTGACTTTC. It codes for CASSGGTGVFSGANVLTF.

This clonotype was counted many times. This chain uses TRBV5-1 with TRBJ1-1; 9 nucleotides line up with TRBD1. The CDR3 has 14 residues. After removal of 0 bases from V and 6 bases from J, the junction contained 3 bases not matched to a gene. CDR1 SGHRS and CDR2 YFSETQ come from the germline V gene. DNA for the CDR3: TGCGCCAGCAGCTTGGCGGGACAGGGCGCTGAAGCTTTCTTT. This codes for CASSLAGQGAEAFF.

This clonotype was seen at least ten times. V and J are TRBV4-1 and TRBJ2-1; 11 nucleotides match TRBD2. Germline values: CDR1 MGHRA, CDR2 YSYEKL. V lost 2 bases to trimming and J lost 4 bases; unmatched junction nucleotides: 7. The CDR3 has 17 amino acids. The CDR3 DNA sequence: TGCGCCAGCAGCCAAAGCCTCACTAGCGGGGGATACAATGAGCAGTTCTTC. Its protein product is CASSQSLTSGGYNEQFF.

This clonotype showed up many times. The rearrangement joins TRBV6-1 to TRBJ1-2; no reliable D call. Germline V lookup: CDR1 MNHNS, CDR2 SASEGT. Trimming removed 7 bases at V and 3 bases at J, with 12 bases between. The CDR3 is 13 amino acids. The CDR3 here is CASKEGYYYGYTF. CDR3 nucleotide sequence: TGTGCCAGCAAGGAGGGATATTACTATGGCTACACCTTC.

This clonotype occurred a few times. This may stem from a read error, because a much larger clone lies one nucleotide away. The genes are TRBV29-1 and TRBJ2-2; 8 nucleotides align to TRBD1. CDR3 size: 13 residues. V was clipped by 7 bases and J by 3 bases; unmatched bases: 4. Germline V gene sequence: CDR1 SQVTM, CDR2 ANQGSEA. Here the CDR3 reads CSDGQGDTGELFF. CDR3 nucleotides: TGCAGCGACGGACAGGGAGACACCGGGGAGCTGTTTTTT.

The table lists this clonotype with many counts. This chain connects TRBV12-3 or TRBV12-4 to TRBJ1-2; D gene unclear. The CDR3 runs 11 residues. V was trimmed by 2 bases and J by 5 bases, leaving 3 bases between them. The CDR3 sequence is CASSLSYGYTF. In DNA, the CDR3 is TGTGCCAGCAGTTTATCATATGGCTACACCTTC.

In this sample, this clonotype turned up many times. The chain links TRBV5-1 to TRBJ2-3; possible D gene TRBD2, 5 bases. The CDR3 is 14 residues long. Trimming shortened V by 2 bases and J by 2 bases, and 9 bases separated the two germline ends. Germline values: CDR1 SGHRS, CDR2 YFSETQ. In DNA form, the CDR3 reads TGCGCCAGCAGCTTTTCCGGGATCACAGATACGCAGTATTTT. Protein: CASSFSGITDTQYF. Together with reference TRBV5-1 and TRBJ2-3, the CDR3 gives the full variable domain: KAGVTQTPRYLIKTRGQQVTLSCSPISGHRSVSWYQQTPGQGLQFLFEYFSETQRNKGNFPGRFSGRQFSNSRSEMNVSTLELGDSALYLCASSFSGITDTQYFGPGTRLTVL.

This sequence joins TRBV12-5 and TRBJ1-1; D is undetermined. The V gene lost 0 bases and the J gene lost 4 bases, with 3 bases spanning the gap. This CDR3 region has 12 residues. Germline-derived CDR1 and CDR2 are LGHNT and FRNRAP. The DNA of the CDR3 is TGTGCTAGTGGTTTGGTTGGCACTGAAGCTTTCTTT. Translating it yields CASGLVGTEAFF.

This clonotype was seen repeatedly, ten times or more. The chain combines TRBV20-1 with TRBJ2-7, with 7 bases identical to TRBD2. This CDR3 region has 12 residues. Germline trimming cut 6 bases from V and 3 bases from J; bases unmatched to any gene: 5. In germline, CDR1 is DFQATT, CDR2 SNEGSKA (reference sequence). The CDR3 coding sequence is TGCAGTGCCCCAGCGGGAAACTACGAGCAGTACTTC. This encodes CSAPAGNYEQYF.

The V and J genes are TRBV29-1 and TRBJ2-7; tentatively, D is TRBD1 (6 bases). Trimming stripped 5 bases from V and 6 bases from J, with 11 bases between. In germline, CDR1 is SQVTM, CDR2 ANQGSEA. The CDR3 is made up of 11 amino acids. DNA for the CDR3: TGCAGCGTTTCGGACAGTTCCGAGCAGTACTTC. Translation gives CSVSDSSEQYF.